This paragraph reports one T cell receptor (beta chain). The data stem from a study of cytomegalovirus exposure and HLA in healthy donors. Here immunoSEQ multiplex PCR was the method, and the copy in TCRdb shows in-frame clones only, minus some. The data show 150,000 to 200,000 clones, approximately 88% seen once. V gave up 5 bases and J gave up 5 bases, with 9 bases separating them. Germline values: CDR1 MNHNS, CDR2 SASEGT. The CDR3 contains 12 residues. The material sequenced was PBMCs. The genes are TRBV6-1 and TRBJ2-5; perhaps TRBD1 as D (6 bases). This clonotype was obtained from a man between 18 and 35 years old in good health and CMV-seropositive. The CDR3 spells CASSQGLETQYF. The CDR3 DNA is TGTGCCAGCAGTCAGGGGTTGGAGACCCAGTACTTC.